This T cell receptor beta chain was sequenced for a study of T cells in Graves' hyperthyroidism and ophthalmopathy. Whole-study results and caveats: Separation of ophthalmopathy from stable hyperthyroidism was achieved by a 13 V-J model.

A few counts support this clonotype. Its target is not known. Patients were excluded because of uncontrolled infection, other autoimmune disease, pregnancy or lactation. The V end was cut by 7 bases, the J end by 1 base, with 10 bases between. Germline assignment: CDR1 SNHLY and CDR2 FYNNEI. This CDR3 contains 13 residues. RNA transcripts yielded amplified TCR beta CDR3 regions. First-round RT-PCR targeting the TCR CDR3 was performed with the HTBI primer set. From the multiplex PCR reads, TCRdb called clonotypes with MiXCR, one entry per CDR3 protein. The sample lists about 640,000 distinct CDR3 sequences, less than 25% occurring once.

The V and J genes are TRBV2 and TRBJ2-5, with D uncertain. This sequence was found in a man aged 30 to 39 with Graves' ophthalmopathy. The sample comprised blood. The CDR3 loop is CASTGPPQETQYF. The CDR3 region has the DNA TGTGCCAGCACCGGGCCCCCCCAAGAGACCCAGTACTTC.